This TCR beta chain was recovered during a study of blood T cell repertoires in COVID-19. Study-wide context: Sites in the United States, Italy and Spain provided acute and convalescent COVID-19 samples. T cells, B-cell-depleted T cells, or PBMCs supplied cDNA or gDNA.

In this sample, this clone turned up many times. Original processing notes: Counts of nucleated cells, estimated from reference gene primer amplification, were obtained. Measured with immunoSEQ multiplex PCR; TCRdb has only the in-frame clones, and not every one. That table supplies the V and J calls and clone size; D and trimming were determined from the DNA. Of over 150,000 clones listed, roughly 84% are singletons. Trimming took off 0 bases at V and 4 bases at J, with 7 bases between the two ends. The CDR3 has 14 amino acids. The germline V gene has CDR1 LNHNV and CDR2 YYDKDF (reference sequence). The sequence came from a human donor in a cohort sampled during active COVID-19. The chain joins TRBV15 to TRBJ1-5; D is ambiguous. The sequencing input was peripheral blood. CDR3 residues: CATSRDEKNQPQHF. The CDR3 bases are TGTGCCACCAGCAGAGATGAGAAAAATCAGCCCCAGCATTTT.